This passage covers 16 T cell receptor beta chains from one sample sequenced in a study of T cell responses to AZD1222 COVID-19 vaccine. Clones were read by immunoSEQ multiplex PCR, and TCRdb kept only the in-frame ones, dropping some. The sample has roughly 130,000 clones, roughly 90% seen once. Sequencing was performed on peripheral blood, taken on day 0 of AZD1222 vaccination. The source of these receptors is an adult in good health.

The rearrangement links TRBV2 to TRBJ1-6, with D tentatively TRBD1 (6 bases). The CDR3 length is 15 residues. Looked up from germline, CDR1 is SNHLY and CDR2 is FYNNEI. Trimming removed 6 bases at V and 4 bases at J, with 13 bases between. CDR3 region: CASSLRQVYNSPLHF. The CDR3 DNA follows: TGTGCCAGCAGCCTGAGACAGGTGTATAATTCACCCCTCCACTTT.

This clone showed up just a few times. This chain uses TRBV5-4 with TRBJ1-1, with unresolved D. This CDR3 is 13 amino acids long. CDR1 and CDR2 from the germline V gene are SGHNT and YYREEE (reference sequence). Between the trimmed V and J ends, which lost 3 bases and 1 base, there was a span of 7 bases. The CDR3 DNA is TGTGCCAGCAGCTCCACACCGAACACTGAAGCTTTCTTT. Translated: CASSSTPNTEAFF. Together with reference TRBV5-4 and TRBJ1-1, the CDR3 gives the full variable domain: ETGVTQSPTHLIKTRGQQVTLRCSSQSGHNTVSWYQQALGQGPQFIFQYYREEENGRGNFPPRFSGLQFPNYSSELNVNALELDDSALYLCASSSTPNTEAFFGQGTRLTVV.

This sequence joins TRBV18 and TRBJ1-1; D is ambiguous. CDR1 and CDR2 (germline): KGHSH, LQKENI. V was clipped by 6 bases and J by 2 bases, with 10 bases between them. This CDR3 region has 13 residues. The CDR3: CASSNTENTEAFF. The CDR3 coding sequence is TGTGCCAGCTCGAATACCGAAAACACTGAAGCTTTCTTT.

The chain joins TRBV11-2 to TRBJ1-3; D uncertain. The CDR3 consists of 13 residues. The germline V and J ends were trimmed by 1 base and 4 bases, with 5 bases remaining between them. The germline gives CDR1 SGHAT, CDR2 FQNNGV. CDR3 sequence reads: CASSLGWGNTIYF. Here the CDR3 DNA reads TGTGCCAGCAGCTTAGGGTGGGGAAACACCATATATTTT.

The chain couples TRBV7-2 to TRBJ1-2, with D maybe TRBD1 (6 bases). The CDR3 runs 16 residues. Trimming took off 0 bases at V and 0 bases at J, with 11 bases between the two ends. Germline loops: CDR1 SGHTA, CDR2 FQGNSA. The CDR3 is CASSLAPYRANYGYTF. DNA of the CDR3: TGTGCCAGCAGCTTAGCGCCGTACAGGGCTAACTATGGCTACACCTTC. Full variable domain (missing parts from reference TRBV7-2 and TRBJ1-2): GAGVSQSPSNKVTEKGKDVELRCDPISGHTALYWYRQSLGQGLEFLIYFQGNSAPDKSGLPSDRFSAERTGGSVSTLTIQRTQQEDSAVYLCASSLAPYRANYGYTFGSGTRLTVV.

V and J are TRBV6-5 and TRBJ2-3, with 9 nucleotides matching TRBD2. The J segment lost 8 bases and the V segment lost 8 bases, leaving 8 bases of the junction unmatched. The length of the CDR3 is 13 residues. Per the germline V gene, CDR1 is MNHEY and CDR2 is SVGAGI. For the CDR3, the DNA is TGTGCCAGCGAGGATAGCGGGAGCGGTACGCAGTATTTT. Its translation: CASEDSGSGTQYF.

The chain couples TRBV19 to TRBJ2-1; perhaps TRBD2 as D (6 bases). V lost 6 bases, J lost 8 bases, and 17 bases lay in between. Germline-derived CDR1 and CDR2 are LNHDA and SQIVND (reference sequence). The CDR3 length is 14 residues. The CDR3 sequence: CASSRATGDDEQFF. The CDR3 region has the DNA TGTGCCAGTAGCCGGGCGACGGGAGACGATGAGCAGTTCTTC.

The chain links TRBV6-5 to TRBJ2-7, with a tentative D call TRBD1 (6 bases). The CDR3 totals 13 residues. Between the trimmed V and J ends, which lost 5 bases and 6 bases, there was a span of 14 bases. CDR1 is MNHEY and CDR2 is SVGAGI in the germline V gene. The CDR3 protein is CASSPRDTFEQYF. In DNA form, the CDR3 reads TGTGCCAGCAGTCCCCGGGACACCTTCGAGCAGTACTTC.

The J gene is TRBJ1-3, the V gene TRBV5-1; D is uncertain. This CDR3 is built from 14 residues. The V end was cut by 3 bases, the J end by 4 bases, with 11 bases between. Germline CDR1 SGHRS, CDR2 YFSETQ. CDR3: CASSSEGGGNTIYF. The DNA of the CDR3 is TGCGCCAGCAGCTCAGAGGGAGGAGGAAACACCATATATTTT.

The CDR3 bases are TGTGCCACCAGCAGAGAGGCCCGGACGGTCACCTTC. As protein: CATSREARTVTF. The rearrangement uses TRBV15 and TRBJ1-2, with unresolved D. Germline CDR1 reads LNHNV; CDR2 reads YYDKDF (reference sequence). This CDR3 contains 12 residues. Between the trimmed V and J ends, which lost 0 bases and 13 bases, there was a span of 12 bases.

The rearrangement links TRBV5-1 to TRBJ1-5, with TRBD1 as a possible D gene (5 bases). This CDR3 comprises 13 residues. CDR1 and CDR2 from the germline V gene are SGHRS and YFSETQ. V lost 0 bases, J lost 7 bases, and 8 bases lay in between. CDR3 protein: CASSLEGTQPQHF. The CDR3 nucleotides read TGCGCCAGCAGCTTGGAAGGGACCCAGCCCCAGCATTTT.

This sequence joins TRBV6-5 and TRBJ2-1; 12 bases match TRBD2. The CDR3 is 15 residues long. Germline V gives CDR1 MNHEY, CDR2 SVGAGI. The ends lost 5 bases at V and 9 bases at J; junction bases unmatched: 8. In DNA, the CDR3 is TGTGCCAGCAGTCCGCTAGCGGGAGGGCCGATTGAGCAGTTCTTC. As protein: CASSPLAGGPIEQFF.

V and J are TRBV5-5 and TRBJ2-2, with 10 bases aligning to TRBD1. Germline CDR1 SGHKS, CDR2 YYEKEE (reference sequence). V was pared by 4 bases and J by 6 bases, with 6 bases of the junction left unmatched. CDR3 length: 15 amino acids. Here the CDR3 DNA reads TGTGCCAGCAGCCGGGACAGGGGAATCCCCGGGGAGCTGTTTTTT. It yields the protein CASSRDRGIPGELFF.

Relative to its sample, this clone is medium-sized. The genes are TRBV5-6 and TRBJ2-4, with 8 bases identical to TRBD1. This CDR3 comprises 14 residues. V gave up 5 bases and J gave up 4 bases; unmatched junction bases: 5. Per the germline V gene, CDR1 is SGHDT and CDR2 is YYEEEE. The CDR3 DNA reads TGTGCCAGCAGGCAATGGACAGGGAAAAACATTCAGTACTTC. This encodes CASRQWTGKNIQYF.

This chain uses TRBV28 with TRBJ1-2; 7 bases map to TRBD1. Trimming removed 7 bases from V and 8 bases from J; junction bases left unmatched: 19. The CDR3 spans 16 residues. Looked up from germline, CDR1 is MDHEN and CDR2 is SYDVKM. The CDR3: CASTRDTGELGWGYTF. Written as DNA, the CDR3 is TGTGCCAGCACCCGGGACACAGGGGAATTAGGTTGGGGCTACACCTTC.

V and J are TRBV6-2 or TRBV6-3 and TRBJ2-5; D perhaps matches TRBD1 (5 bases). Germline V gene sequence: CDR1 MNHEY, CDR2 SVGEGT. This CDR3 has 12 amino acids. Trimming left V 5 bases short and J 2 bases short, with 6 bases between. This CDR3 is CASSDSQETQYF. Here the CDR3 DNA reads TGTGCCAGCAGTGACAGTCAAGAGACCCAGTACTTC.